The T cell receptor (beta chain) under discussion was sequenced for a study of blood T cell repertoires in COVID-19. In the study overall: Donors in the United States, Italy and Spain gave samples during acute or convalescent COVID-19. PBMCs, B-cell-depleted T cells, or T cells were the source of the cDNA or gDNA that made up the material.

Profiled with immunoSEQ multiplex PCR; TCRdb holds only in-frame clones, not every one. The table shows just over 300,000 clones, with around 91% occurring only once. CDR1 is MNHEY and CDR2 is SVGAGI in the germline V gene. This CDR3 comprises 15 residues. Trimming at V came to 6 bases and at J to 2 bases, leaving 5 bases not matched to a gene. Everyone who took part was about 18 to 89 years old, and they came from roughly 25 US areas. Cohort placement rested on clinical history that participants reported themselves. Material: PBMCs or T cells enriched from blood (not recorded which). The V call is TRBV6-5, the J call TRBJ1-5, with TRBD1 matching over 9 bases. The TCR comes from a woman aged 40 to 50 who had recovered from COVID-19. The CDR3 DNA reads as TGTGCCAGCAGAAGGGACAGGGAGGGCAATCAGCCCCAGCATTTT. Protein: CASRRDREGNQPQHF.